A single sample is the source of the 7 T cell receptor beta chains below, sequenced in a study of beta chain features in type 1 diabetes. Their antigens remain unidentified. Findings and caveats of the study: All four CD4+ subsets from Type 1 diabetes patients carried moderately but significantly shorter TCRB CDR3s.

TCRB transcripts that were expressed got sequenced, as all of the isolated RNA had been reverse transcribed. The protocol was immunoSEQ multiplex PCR, while the TCRdb copy is restricted to in-frame clones and leaves out a portion. The sample has about 700,000 clones; over 10% are singletons. The source material was naive CD4+ T cells from blood. The receptors were gathered from a young man with type 1 diabetes.

This clone was counted a few times. Within the sample, other DNA sequences also encode this same CDR3. CDR3 DNA sequence: TGCGCCAGCAGCCTGACACAGGGAGAGACCCAGTACTTC. Protein: CASSLTQGETQYF. The rearrangement uses TRBV5-1 and TRBJ2-5; D possibly corresponds to TRBD1 (6 bases). The V end lost 4 bases, the J end lost 4 bases, and 11 bases lay between the germline ends. The CDR3 has 13 residues. The germline gives CDR1 SGHRS, CDR2 YFSETQ.

Only a few counts were recorded for this clone. This sequence joins TRBV5-5 and TRBJ2-3, with a tentative D call TRBD2 (5 bases). The V gene lost 4 bases and the J gene lost 1 base, with 13 bases spanning the gap. CDR1 and CDR2 from the germline V gene are SGHKS and YYEKEE (reference sequence). The CDR3 is 15 amino acids. Here the CDR3 reads CASSRTAGGTDTQYF. The CDR3 nucleotides are TGTGCCAGCAGCCGAACTGCGGGTGGCACAGATACGCAGTATTTT.

This clone was detected only a few times. Additional DNA sequences in this sample encode the identical CDR3. The chain is built from TRBV5-1 and TRBJ2-3; D gene unclear. Trimming shortened V by 0 bases and J by 0 bases, and 5 bases separated the two germline ends. This CDR3 is built from 14 residues. Germline assignment: CDR1 SGHRS and CDR2 YFSETQ. The CDR3 coding sequence is TGCGCCAGCAGCTTGGACTCCAGCACAGATACGCAGTATTTT. It codes for CASSLDSSTDTQYF.

In this sample, this clone turned up a few times. The chain carries TRBV5-1 and TRBJ1-2, with 12 bases matching TRBD1. V lost 3 bases, J lost 8 bases, and 11 bases stayed unmatched. The germline gives CDR1 SGHRS, CDR2 YFSETQ. The CDR3 consists of 16 residues. This CDR3 is CASSSGTGGARDGYTF. In nucleotides, the CDR3 is TGCGCCAGCAGCTCAGGGACAGGGGGCGCAAGAGACGGCTACACCTTC.

This clone turned up a few times. The V gene is TRBV5-4, the J gene TRBJ2-6; no definite D call. The CDR3 contains 13 residues. Trimming took off 5 bases at V and 0 bases at J, with 3 bases between the two ends. Germline CDR1 is SGHNT and CDR2 is YYREEE (reference sequence). CDR3 DNA sequence: TGTGCCAGCAGGTACTCTGGGGCCAACGTCCTGACTTTC. Translated, it gives CASRYSGANVLTF.

On this clone itself: The same CDR3 also results from other DNA sequences found in this sample. The J gene is TRBJ2-1, the V gene TRBV18; 7 bases match TRBD1. CDR3 length equals 14 residues. Looked up from germline, CDR1 is KGHSH and CDR2 is LQKENI. V shed 3 bases, J shed 3 bases, and the junction held 2 bases outside the gene matches. CDR3: CASSPGTDYNEQFF. CDR3 DNA: TGTGCCAGCTCACCCGGGACAGACTACAATGAGCAGTTCTTC.

This clone was counted between two and nine times. The CDR3 DNA reads TGTGCCAGCAGCTTAGGAGGAGGCGATGATAATTCACCCCTCCACTTT. Its protein product is CASSLGGGDDNSPLHF. The chain joins TRBV7-8 to TRBJ1-6; D is unresolved. CDR3 length equals 16 residues. Trimming cost V 1 base and J 5 bases, with 12 bases left between them. Germline lookup yields CDR1 SGHVS and CDR2 FQNEAQ.